This is a list of T cell receptor beta chains from one sample in a study of cytomegalovirus exposure and HLA in healthy donors. The assay was immunoSEQ multiplex PCR, and TCRdb's table has in-frame clones only and misses some. Found here are approximately 190,000 clones, 75% to 90% of them singletons; the top ten hold 6.3%. The sequencing sample was made of PBMCs. These receptors came from a middle-aged man in good health and CMV-seropositive. The CDR3 runs from the conserved cysteine through the conserved F or W. Each record gives: V gene, J gene, D gene, clone size, CDR3 DNA, CDR3 protein. The D gene is left open where the match is weak. For some rows the clone size is stated as once, few or many, or as a class when expanded; others skip it.

v_gene: TRBV5-1; j_gene: TRBJ2-7; d_gene: TRBD1; abundance: -; CDR3nt: TGCGCCAGCAGCTTGGTTGGGACAGGGAAGTACAACGAGCAGTACTTC; CDR3aa: CASSLVGTGKYNEQYF
v_gene: TRBV19; j_gene: TRBJ1-2; d_gene: TRBD1; abundance: -; CDR3nt: TGTGCCAGTAACCTTTTGACAGGGGGCAGCTATGGCTACACCTTC; CDR3aa: CASNLLTGGSYGYTF
v_gene: TRBV5-4; j_gene: TRBJ2-7; d_gene: -; abundance: -; CDR3nt: TGTGCCAGCAGCCCGCGACAAAAACCCTACGAGCAGTACTTC; CDR3aa: CASSPRQKPYEQYF
v_gene: TRBV19; j_gene: TRBJ2-1; d_gene: TRBD2; abundance: -; CDR3nt: TGTGCCAGTAGTAGGGGGGGAAGCTCCTACAATGAGCAGTTCTTC; CDR3aa: CASSRGGSSYNEQFF
v_gene: TRBV13; j_gene: TRBJ2-5; d_gene: -; abundance: -; CDR3nt: TGTGCCAGCAGCTTATTGGAGGAAGAGACCCAGTACTTC; CDR3aa: CASSLLEEETQYF
v_gene: TRBV2; j_gene: TRBJ1-1; d_gene: -; abundance: -; CDR3nt: TGTGCCAGCAGTGAAGCGGCAGGGCCCACTGAAGCTTTCTTT; CDR3aa: CASSEAAGPTEAFF
v_gene: TRBV9; j_gene: TRBJ2-5; d_gene: TRBD2; abundance: -; CDR3nt: TGTGCCAGCAGCGCCAATAGCGGGGAGTACCAAGAGACCCAGTACTTC; CDR3aa: CASSANSGEYQETQYF
v_gene: TRBV28; j_gene: TRBJ2-7; d_gene: -; abundance: -; CDR3nt: TGTGCCAGCAGTTTAGGGGACATGAGCTCCTACGAGCAGTACTTC; CDR3aa: CASSLGDMSSYEQYF
v_gene: TRBV13; j_gene: TRBJ2-3; d_gene: -; abundance: -; CDR3nt: TGTGCCAGCAGCTCCCGAAGGGGGGGGGCATTAACAGATACGCAGTATTTT; CDR3aa: CASSSRRGGALTDTQYF
v_gene: TRBV19; j_gene: TRBJ2-1; d_gene: -; abundance: -; CDR3nt: TGTGCCAGTAGTACGGACTGGGGTGAGCAGTTCTTC; CDR3aa: CASSTDWGEQFF
v_gene: TRBV6-1; j_gene: TRBJ2-1; d_gene: TRBD2; abundance: -; CDR3nt: TGTGCCAGCTCTAGGACTAGCGGTGTTGAGCAGTTCTTC; CDR3aa: CASSRTSGVEQFF
v_gene: TRBV6-6; j_gene: TRBJ2-1; d_gene: TRBD2; abundance: -; CDR3nt: TGTGCCAGCAGTCGCCCCGGGGGGGAGCAGTTCTTC; CDR3aa: CASSRPGGEQFF
v_gene: TRBV2; j_gene: TRBJ2-5; d_gene: -; abundance: -; CDR3nt: TGTGCCAGCAGTCTACGACTAGTCCAAGAGACCCAGTACTTC; CDR3aa: CASSLRLVQETQYF
v_gene: TRBV11-2; j_gene: TRBJ1-1; d_gene: TRBD1; abundance: -; CDR3nt: TGTGCCAGCAGCTTACGGGCAGGGGGTACTGAAGCTTTCTTT; CDR3aa: CASSLRAGGTEAFF
v_gene: TRBV5-6; j_gene: TRBJ2-3; d_gene: -; abundance: -; CDR3nt: TGTGCCAGCAGCTTGGATGGCTACTCAGGAGATACGCAGTATTTT; CDR3aa: CASSLDGYSGDTQYF
v_gene: TRBV30; j_gene: TRBJ1-1; d_gene: -; abundance: few; CDR3nt: TGTGCCTGGAGTGTAGACGGGTTCACTGAAGCTTTCTTT; CDR3aa: CAWSVDGFTEAFF
v_gene: TRBV11-2; j_gene: TRBJ1-1; d_gene: -; abundance: -; CDR3nt: TGTGCCCGGGGGGCTACATTGAACACTGAAGCTTTCTTT; CDR3aa: CARGATLNTEAFF
v_gene: TRBV7-2; j_gene: TRBJ1-1; d_gene: -; abundance: -; CDR3nt: TGTGCCAGCAGCTTAATTCCAGGGAACACTGAAGCTTTCTTT; CDR3aa: CASSLIPGNTEAFF
v_gene: TRBV28; j_gene: TRBJ2-5; d_gene: -; abundance: -; CDR3nt: TGTGCCAGCAGCACACCAGGCTACCAAGAGACCCAGTACTTC; CDR3aa: CASSTPGYQETQYF
v_gene: TRBV4-3; j_gene: TRBJ1-2; d_gene: TRBD1; abundance: few; CDR3nt: TGCGCCAGCAGCCAAGCGCCGGGACAGATTAACTATGGCTACACCTTC; CDR3aa: CASSQAPGQINYGYTF
v_gene: TRBV2; j_gene: TRBJ1-6; d_gene: -; abundance: -; CDR3nt: TGTGCCAGCAGTGGCAGGGCAGGGAATTCACCCCTCCACTTT; CDR3aa: CASSGRAGNSPLHF
v_gene: TRBV27; j_gene: TRBJ1-1; d_gene: -; abundance: -; CDR3nt: TGTGCCAGCTCAACAGGGTACACTGAAGCTTTCTTT; CDR3aa: CASSTGYTEAFF
v_gene: TRBV25-1; j_gene: TRBJ2-1; d_gene: TRBD1; abundance: few; CDR3nt: TGTGCCAGCAGTGAATTGGGGACAGGGAACAATGAGCAGTTCTTC; CDR3aa: CASSELGTGNNEQFF
v_gene: TRBV9; j_gene: TRBJ1-1; d_gene: TRBD1; abundance: -; CDR3nt: TGTGCCAGCAGCAAAAGGACAGGGCTGAACACTGAAGCTTTCTTT; CDR3aa: CASSKRTGLNTEAFF
v_gene: TRBV7-8; j_gene: TRBJ2-5; d_gene: -; abundance: once; CDR3nt: TGTGCCGGCCGCCGGGACAAAGAGACCCAGTACTTC; CDR3aa: CAGRRDKETQYF
v_gene: TRBV2; j_gene: TRBJ2-1; d_gene: -; abundance: -; CDR3nt: TGTGCCAGCTATAGGACAGAATCCTACAATGAGCAGTTCTTC; CDR3aa: CASYRTESYNEQFF
v_gene: TRBV7-8; j_gene: TRBJ2-2; d_gene: TRBD2; abundance: -; CDR3nt: TGTGCCAGCAGCCCTGGGACTAGCGGGGGTGCGAACACCGGGGAGCTGTTTTTT; CDR3aa: CASSPGTSGGANTGELFF
v_gene: TRBV6-1; j_gene: TRBJ1-5; d_gene: -; abundance: -; CDR3nt: TGTGCCAGCAGGGAAGGCTATAGCAATCAGCCCCAGCATTTT; CDR3aa: CASREGYSNQPQHF
v_gene: TRBV29-1; j_gene: TRBJ2-5; d_gene: TRBD1; abundance: -; CDR3nt: TGCAGCGTTACGAAGCCTCCGACAGGGCCCCCAGAGACCCAGTACTTC; CDR3aa: CSVTKPPTGPPETQYF
v_gene: TRBV9; j_gene: TRBJ2-3; d_gene: TRBD2; abundance: -; CDR3nt: TGTGCCAGCAGCGCCTCCAGCGGGGGCACAGATACGCAGTATTTT; CDR3aa: CASSASSGGTDTQYF
v_gene: TRBV7-9; j_gene: TRBJ2-6; d_gene: -; abundance: -; CDR3nt: TGTGCCAGCAGCCCCCGAGGAGGTGGACTAACTGGGGCCAACGTCCTGACTTTC; CDR3aa: CASSPRGGGLTGANVLTF
v_gene: TRBV10-1; j_gene: TRBJ1-1; d_gene: TRBD1; abundance: -; CDR3nt: TGCGCCAGCAGCACAGGGGGCGCGGGCACTGAAGCTTTCTTT; CDR3aa: CASSTGGAGTEAFF
v_gene: TRBV13; j_gene: TRBJ2-1; d_gene: TRBD1; abundance: -; CDR3nt: TGTGCCAGCAGCCCTAGGACAGGCCACAATGAGCAGTTCTTC; CDR3aa: CASSPRTGHNEQFF
v_gene: TRBV29-1; j_gene: TRBJ2-5; d_gene: -; abundance: -; CDR3nt: TGCAGCGTGGGGGCTGCCGTGTACCAAGAGACCCAGTACTTC; CDR3aa: CSVGAAVYQETQYF
v_gene: TRBV5-1; j_gene: TRBJ1-4; d_gene: -; abundance: -; CDR3nt: TGCGCCAGCAGCTTGGTCTGGGCGACTAATGAAAAACTGTTTTTT; CDR3aa: CASSLVWATNEKLFF
v_gene: TRBV6-5; j_gene: TRBJ1-5; d_gene: -; abundance: -; CDR3nt: TGTGCCAGTAGACAGGTTTCAAGGAGTCAGCCCCAGCATTTT; CDR3aa: CASRQVSRSQPQHF
v_gene: TRBV5-1; j_gene: TRBJ2-7; d_gene: TRBD1; abundance: once; CDR3nt: TGCGCCAGCAGCCCCGGGACAGGGGCCCTCGCCGAGCAGTACTTC; CDR3aa: CASSPGTGALAEQYF
v_gene: TRBV4-2; j_gene: TRBJ2-3; d_gene: TRBD2; abundance: -; CDR3nt: TGTGCCAGCAGCCAAGACCTTGGGACTAGCGGGGGCGGGGGGGCAGATACGCAGTATTTT; CDR3aa: CASSQDLGTSGGGGADTQYF
v_gene: TRBV4-3; j_gene: TRBJ2-3; d_gene: -; abundance: -; CDR3nt: TGCGCCAGCAGCCAAGTTTTCAGTGCTAGCACAGATACGCAGTATTTT; CDR3aa: CASSQVFSASTDTQYF
v_gene: TRBV11-2; j_gene: TRBJ2-7; d_gene: -; abundance: -; CDR3nt: TGTGCCAGCAGCTTCCCAGGGGAGCAGTACTTC; CDR3aa: CASSFPGEQYF
v_gene: TRBV5-1; j_gene: TRBJ2-1; d_gene: TRBD2; abundance: -; CDR3nt: TGCGCCAGCAGCTTGGTCGGGACTAGCTTCTTAGGGGATGAGCAGTTCTTC; CDR3aa: CASSLVGTSFLGDEQFF
v_gene: TRBV19; j_gene: TRBJ1-3; d_gene: TRBD1; abundance: -; CDR3nt: TGTGCCAGTACGCAGGGACAGAGAAACACCATATATTTT; CDR3aa: CASTQGQRNTIYF
v_gene: TRBV7-7; j_gene: TRBJ2-3; d_gene: -; abundance: -; CDR3nt: TGTGCTAGCAGCTTTGGAGGGGATGCAGATACGCAGTATTTT; CDR3aa: CASSFGGDADTQYF
v_gene: TRBV7-8; j_gene: TRBJ2-3; d_gene: -; abundance: -; CDR3nt: TGTGCCAGCAGTCTTCCCGGACGGAGGCCAGATACGCAGTATTTT; CDR3aa: CASSLPGRRPDTQYF
v_gene: TRBV4-1; j_gene: TRBJ1-4; d_gene: -; abundance: -; CDR3nt: TGCGCCAGCAGCCAAGATTCCAGGGAGGGGGAAAAACTGTTTTTT; CDR3aa: CASSQDSREGEKLFF
v_gene: TRBV6-5; j_gene: TRBJ2-3; d_gene: TRBD2; abundance: -; CDR3nt: TGTGCCAGCAGCAGTAGCGGGGGCACAGATACGCAGTATTTT; CDR3aa: CASSSSGGTDTQYF
v_gene: TRBV27; j_gene: TRBJ2-5; d_gene: TRBD1; abundance: -; CDR3nt: TGTGCCAGGCCCTCGTTCCTGGGACAGTTCCAAGAGACCCAGTACTTC; CDR3aa: CARPSFLGQFQETQYF
v_gene: TRBV5-4; j_gene: TRBJ2-1; d_gene: TRBD1; abundance: -; CDR3nt: TGTGCCAGCAGTTCGGACAGGCTCGATGAGCAGTTCTTC; CDR3aa: CASSSDRLDEQFF
v_gene: TRBV27; j_gene: TRBJ1-1; d_gene: TRBD1; abundance: once; CDR3nt: TGTGCCAGCAGTTTACGGACAGGGGGCAACACTGAAGCTTTCTTT; CDR3aa: CASSLRTGGNTEAFF
v_gene: TRBV5-6; j_gene: TRBJ2-2; d_gene: -; abundance: -; CDR3nt: TGTGCCAGCAGCTCAACCGGGACTGCATCCACCGGGGAGCTGTTTTTT; CDR3aa: CASSSTGTASTGELFF
v_gene: TRBV6-5; j_gene: TRBJ2-1; d_gene: TRBD2; abundance: -; CDR3nt: TGTGCCAGCAGTAGCTCCGGGACTAGCGGGGGGGAGTTCTTC; CDR3aa: CASSSSGTSGGEFF